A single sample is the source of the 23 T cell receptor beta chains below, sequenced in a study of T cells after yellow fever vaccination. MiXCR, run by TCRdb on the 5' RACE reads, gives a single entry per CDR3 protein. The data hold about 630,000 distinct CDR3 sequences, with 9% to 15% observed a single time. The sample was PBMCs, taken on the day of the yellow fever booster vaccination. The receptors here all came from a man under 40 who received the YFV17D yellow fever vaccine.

The CDR3 sequence: CASSGGQGGEQYF. The DNA of the CDR3 is TGCGCCAGCAGTGGAGGACAGGGAGGCGAGCAGTACTTC. The V and J genes are TRBV10-2 and TRBJ2-7; 8 bases align to TRBD1. V was clipped by 4 bases and J by 6 bases; unmatched bases: 5. Germline CDR1 WSHSY, CDR2 SAAADI. The CDR3 loop spans 13 amino acids.

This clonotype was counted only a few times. The chain's CDR3 is CASSLDRAGGGETQYF. DNA of the CDR3: TGTGCCAGCAGCTTAGACCGAGCGGGAGGGGGCGAGACCCAGTACTTC. The chain has TRBV7-2 and TRBJ2-5, with TRBD2 matching 10 bases. The ends lost 1 base at V and 5 bases at J; junction bases unmatched: 7. Germline CDR1 and CDR2: SGHTA and FQGNSA. The CDR3 is made up of 16 amino acids.

The CDR3 here is CASARGSYGYTF. The CDR3 DNA sequence: TGTGCCAGCGCTCGGGGCAGCTATGGCTACACCTTC. The genes are TRBV28 and TRBJ1-2; D is perhaps TRBD1 (5 bases). The CDR3 sequence is 12 residues long. The V and J ends lost 8 bases and 4 bases respectively, with 11 bases between them. CDR1 is MDHEN, CDR2 SYDVKM, per germline.

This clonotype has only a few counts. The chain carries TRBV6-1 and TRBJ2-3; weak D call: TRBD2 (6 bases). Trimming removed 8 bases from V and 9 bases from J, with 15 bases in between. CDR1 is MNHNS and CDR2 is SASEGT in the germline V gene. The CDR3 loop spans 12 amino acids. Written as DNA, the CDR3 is TGTGCCAGCTGGAGGGACCTGGGGACGCAGTATTTT. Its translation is CASWRDLGTQYF.

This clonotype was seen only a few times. The CDR3 loop reads CASSWGDRVLGTEAFF. In nucleotides, the CDR3 is TGTGCCAGCAGCTGGGGAGACAGGGTATTAGGAACTGAAGCTTTCTTT. The chain couples TRBV5-5 to TRBJ1-1, with 7 bases lining up with TRBD1. V trimming: 3 bases; J trimming: 5 bases; junction bases outside the gene matches: 13. Per the germline V gene, CDR1 is SGHKS and CDR2 is YYEKEE (reference sequence). The CDR3 length is 16 residues.

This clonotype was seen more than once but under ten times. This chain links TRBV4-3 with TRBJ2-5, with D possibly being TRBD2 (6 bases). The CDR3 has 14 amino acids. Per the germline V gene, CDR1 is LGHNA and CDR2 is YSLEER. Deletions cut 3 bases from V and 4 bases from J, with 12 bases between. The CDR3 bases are TGCGCCAGCAGCCACTACACAGCGGGAGAGACCCAGTACTTC. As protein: CASSHYTAGETQYF.

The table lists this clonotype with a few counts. The CDR3, as DNA: TGTGCCAGCAGTGCGAAGGGGCCCGACACCGGGGAGCTGTTTTTT. It specifies CASSAKGPDTGELFF. The chain combines TRBV12-3 or TRBV12-4 with TRBJ2-2; tentatively, D is TRBD1 (5 bases). The CDR3 loop spans 15 amino acids. V lost 5 bases to trimming and J lost 3 bases, with 13 bases between them.

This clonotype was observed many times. In DNA, the CDR3 is TGTGCCAGCAGCCCGGACAGTGGGGTGACCCAGTACTTC. This encodes CASSPDSGVTQYF. The V and J genes are TRBV7-6 and TRBJ2-5; TRBD1 is a possible D gene (6 bases). V shed 5 bases and J shed 7 bases, with 14 bases lying between them. The CDR3 totals 13 residues. The germline gives CDR1 SGHVS, CDR2 FNYEAQ.

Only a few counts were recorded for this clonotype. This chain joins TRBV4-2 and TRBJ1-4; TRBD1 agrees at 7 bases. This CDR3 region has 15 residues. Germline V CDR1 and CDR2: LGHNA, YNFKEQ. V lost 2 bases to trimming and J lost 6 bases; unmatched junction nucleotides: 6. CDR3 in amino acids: CASSQSGTEDEKLFF. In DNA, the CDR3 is TGTGCCAGCAGCCAAAGCGGGACAGAAGATGAAAAACTGTTTTTT.

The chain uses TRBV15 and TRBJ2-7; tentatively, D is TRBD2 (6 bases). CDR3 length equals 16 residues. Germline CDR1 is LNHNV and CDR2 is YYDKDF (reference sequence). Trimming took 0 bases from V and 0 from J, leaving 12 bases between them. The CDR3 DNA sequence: TGTGCCACCAGCAGAGACTCTGGAGGGAGCTCCTACGAGCAGTACTTC. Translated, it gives CATSRDSGGSSYEQYF.

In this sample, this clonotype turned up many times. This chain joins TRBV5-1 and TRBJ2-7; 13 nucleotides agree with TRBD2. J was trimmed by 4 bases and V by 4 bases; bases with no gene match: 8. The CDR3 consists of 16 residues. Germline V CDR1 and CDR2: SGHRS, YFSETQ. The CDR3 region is CASSPGLAGVGYEQYF. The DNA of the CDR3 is TGCGCCAGCAGCCCTGGACTAGCGGGAGTTGGGTACGAGCAGTACTTC.

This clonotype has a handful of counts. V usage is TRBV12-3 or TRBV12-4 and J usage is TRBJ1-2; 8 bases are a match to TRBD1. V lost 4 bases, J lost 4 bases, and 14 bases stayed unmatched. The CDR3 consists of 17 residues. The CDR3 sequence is CASSSGTGLHDPYGYTF. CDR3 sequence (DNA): TGTGCCAGCAGTTCCGGGACAGGCCTCCACGACCCCTATGGCTACACCTTC.

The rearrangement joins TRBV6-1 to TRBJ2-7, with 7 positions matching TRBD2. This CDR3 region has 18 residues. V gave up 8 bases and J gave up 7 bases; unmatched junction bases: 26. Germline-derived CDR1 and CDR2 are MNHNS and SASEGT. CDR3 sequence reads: CASARLSSGTNSLREQYF. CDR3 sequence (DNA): TGTGCCAGCGCACGGTTGTCTAGCGGAACCAATAGCCTTCGGGAGCAGTACTTC.

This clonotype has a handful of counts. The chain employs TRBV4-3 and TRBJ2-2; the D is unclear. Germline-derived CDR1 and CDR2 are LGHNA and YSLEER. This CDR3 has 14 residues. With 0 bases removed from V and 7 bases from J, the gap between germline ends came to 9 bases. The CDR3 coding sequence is TGCGCCAGCAGCCAAGAAGTTGCGAGCGGGGAGCTGTTTTTT. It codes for CASSQEVASGELFF.

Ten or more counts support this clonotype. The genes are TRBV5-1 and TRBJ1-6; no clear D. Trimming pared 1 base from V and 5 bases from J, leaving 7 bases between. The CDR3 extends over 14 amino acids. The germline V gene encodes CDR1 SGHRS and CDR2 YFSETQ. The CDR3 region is CASSLRDNNSPLHF. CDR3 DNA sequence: TGCGCCAGCAGCTTGAGGGATAATAATTCACCCCTCCACTTT.

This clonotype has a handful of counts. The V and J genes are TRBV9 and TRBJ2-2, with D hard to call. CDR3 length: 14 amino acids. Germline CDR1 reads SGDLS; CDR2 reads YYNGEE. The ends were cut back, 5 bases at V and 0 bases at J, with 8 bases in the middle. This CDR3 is CASSGRTNTGELFF. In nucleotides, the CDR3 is TGTGCCAGCAGTGGACGAACGAACACCGGGGAGCTGTTTTTT.

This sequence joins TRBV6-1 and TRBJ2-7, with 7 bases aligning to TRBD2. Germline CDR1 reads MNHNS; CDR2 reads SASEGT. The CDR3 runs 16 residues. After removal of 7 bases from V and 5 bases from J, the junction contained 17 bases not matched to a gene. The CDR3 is CASKQRDWPVDHEQYF. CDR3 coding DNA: TGTGCCAGCAAGCAGCGGGACTGGCCGGTTGACCACGAGCAGTACTTC.

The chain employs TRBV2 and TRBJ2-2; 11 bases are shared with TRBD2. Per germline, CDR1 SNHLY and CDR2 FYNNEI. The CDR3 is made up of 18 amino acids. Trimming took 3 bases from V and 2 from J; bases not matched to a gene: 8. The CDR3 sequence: CASSETIAGGPNTGELFF. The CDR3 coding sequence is TGTGCCAGCAGTGAGACTATAGCGGGAGGGCCTAACACCGGGGAGCTGTTTTTT.

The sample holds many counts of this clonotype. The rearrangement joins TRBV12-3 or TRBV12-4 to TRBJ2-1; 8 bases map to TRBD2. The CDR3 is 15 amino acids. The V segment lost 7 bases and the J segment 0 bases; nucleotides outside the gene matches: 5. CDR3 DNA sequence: TGTGCCAGCACCCGAGCGGGAGCCTCCTACAATGAGCAGTTCTTC. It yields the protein CASTRAGASYNEQFF.

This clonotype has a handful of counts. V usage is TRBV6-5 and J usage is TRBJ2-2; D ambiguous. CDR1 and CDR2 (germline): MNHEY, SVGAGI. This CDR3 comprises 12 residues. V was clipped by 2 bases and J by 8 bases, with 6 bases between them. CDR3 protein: CASSYEKGELFF. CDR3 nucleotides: TGTGCCAGCAGTTACGAGAAAGGGGAGCTGTTTTTT.

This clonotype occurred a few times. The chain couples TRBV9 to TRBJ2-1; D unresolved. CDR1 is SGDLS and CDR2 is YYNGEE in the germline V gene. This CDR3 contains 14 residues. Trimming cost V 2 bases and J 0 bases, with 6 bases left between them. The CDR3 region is CASSVFDSYNEQFF. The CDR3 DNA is TGTGCCAGCAGCGTCTTCGACTCCTACAATGAGCAGTTCTTC. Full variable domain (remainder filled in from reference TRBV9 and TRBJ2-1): DSGVTQTPKHLITATGQRVTLRCSPRSGDLSVYWYQQSLDQGLQFLIQYYNGEERAKGNILERFSAQQFPDLHSELNLSSLELGDSALYFCASSVFDSYNEQFFGPGTRLTVL.

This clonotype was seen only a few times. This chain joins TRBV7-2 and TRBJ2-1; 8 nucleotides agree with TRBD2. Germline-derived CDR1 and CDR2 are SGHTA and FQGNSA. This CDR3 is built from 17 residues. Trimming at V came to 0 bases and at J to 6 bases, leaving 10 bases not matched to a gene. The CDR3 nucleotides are TGTGCCAGCAGCTTAGCGAGCGGGAGCGGGGTTTTCAATGAGCAGTTCTTC. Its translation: CASSLASGSGVFNEQFF.

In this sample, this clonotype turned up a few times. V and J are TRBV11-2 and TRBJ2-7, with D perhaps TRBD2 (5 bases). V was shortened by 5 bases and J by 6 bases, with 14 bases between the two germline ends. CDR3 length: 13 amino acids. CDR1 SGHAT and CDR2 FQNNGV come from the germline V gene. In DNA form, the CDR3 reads TGTGCCAGCAGCCCACTGGACTTTTTCGAGCAGTACTTC. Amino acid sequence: CASSPLDFFEQYF. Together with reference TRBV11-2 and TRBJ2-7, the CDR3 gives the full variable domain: EAGVAQSPRYKIIEKRQSVAFWCNPISGHATLYWYQQILGQGPKLLIQFQNNGVVDDSQLPKDRFSAERLKGVDSTLKIQPAKLEDSAVYLCASSPLDFFEQYFGPGTRLTVT.